Presented here are 22 T cell receptor beta chains from one specimen sequenced in a study of T cell repertoires in cytomegalovirus infection. No antigen has been assigned to these receptors. From the reads, TCRdb called clonotypes with MiXCR, one entry per CDR3 protein. The data show some 350,000 distinct CDR3 sequences, about 35% seen once. The input for sequencing was cultured PBMCs, taken from culture after CMV antigen stimulation. These receptors originate from a human donor in good health (CMV status not recorded). Some clones in this sample may be carry-over from other donors' samples.

In its sample, this clonotype was seen a few times. The chain couples TRBV30 to TRBJ1-1; D is undetermined. The CDR3 consists of 13 residues. The germline V gene has CDR1 GTSNPN and CDR2 SVGIG (reference sequence). V shed 0 bases and J shed 2 bases, with 7 bases lying between them. The chain's CDR3 is CAWSVRANTEAFF. DNA of the CDR3: TGTGCCTGGAGTGTACGGGCAAACACTGAAGCTTTCTTT.

This clonotype was observed a handful of times. The chain carries TRBV6-1 and TRBJ1-5; no clear D. Per germline, CDR1 MNHNS and CDR2 SASEGT. The V end lost 3 bases, the J end lost 0 bases, and 18 bases lay between the germline ends. The CDR3 is 18 residues long. CDR3 nucleotides: TGTGCCAGCAGTGAGGTCTGGCCCACCATTTCTAGCAATCAGCCCCAGCATTTT. It codes for CASSEVWPTISSNQPQHF.

V usage is TRBV7-9 and J usage is TRBJ2-7; D remains unclear. Between the trimmed V and J ends, which lost 1 base and 2 bases, there was a span of 3 bases. The CDR3 loop spans 12 amino acids. From germline, CDR1 is SEHNR and CDR2 FQNEAQ (reference sequence). The CDR3 reads CASSLDPYEQYV. The CDR3 bases are TGTGCCAGCAGCTTAGACCCCTACGAGCAGTACGTC.

This clonotype was recorded only once. The chain carries TRBV20-1 and TRBJ2-3; D is perhaps TRBD2 (5 bases). The germline V and J ends were trimmed by 3 bases and 6 bases, with 13 bases remaining between them. The CDR3 totals 13 residues. Germline values: CDR1 DFQATT, CDR2 SNEGSKA (reference sequence). The CDR3 protein is CSARAGEDDTQYF. CDR3 DNA: TGCAGTGCTAGGGCCGGGGAAGACGATACGCAGTATTTT.

The sample holds a few counts of this clonotype. V and J are TRBV6-5 and TRBJ2-7; D remains unclear. Germline assignment: CDR1 MNHEY and CDR2 SVGAGI. V was pared by 6 bases and J by 9 bases, with 12 bases between. The CDR3 sequence is 11 residues long. The CDR3 nucleotides are TGTGCCAGCAGAAAAGTGGGCCGGCAGTACTTC. This encodes CASRKVGRQYF.

CDR3 in DNA: TGCGCCAGCAGCTTGGGGAGTACTAGCGGAGGGTACAATGAGCAGTTCTTC. Protein product: CASSLGSTSGGYNEQFF. V and J are TRBV5-1 and TRBJ2-1, with 8 bases that match TRBD2. J was trimmed by 4 bases and V by 0 bases; bases with no gene match: 9. Per germline, CDR1 SGHRS and CDR2 YFSETQ. The length of the CDR3 is 17 residues.

This rearrangement joins TRBV20-1 to TRBJ2-1, with a possible D match to TRBD2 (6 bases). The V gene lost 4 bases and the J gene lost 8 bases, with 9 bases spanning the gap. CDR3 size: 11 residues. CDR1 is DFQATT and CDR2 is SNEGSKA in the germline V gene (reference sequence). CDR3 in DNA: TGCAGTGCTAATAGGGAGGATGAGCAGTTCTTC. Protein: CSANREDEQFF.

The genes are TRBV5-4 and TRBJ2-3; D may be TRBD1 or TRBD2 (7 bases each). V was clipped by 3 bases and J by 4 bases, with 24 bases between them. The germline V gene encodes CDR1 SGHNT and CDR2 YYREEE (reference sequence). The CDR3 loop spans 18 amino acids. CDR3 in DNA: TGTGCCAGCAGCTCCCCAGGGGGGGGACTATCATTAGCAGATACGCAGTATTTT. It is translated as CASSSPGGGLSLADTQYF.

The rearrangement links TRBV12-3 or TRBV12-4 to TRBJ1-5; D call uncertain. Between the trimmed V and J ends, which lost 0 bases and 7 bases, there was a span of 13 bases. This CDR3 is built from 15 residues. CDR3 region: CASSLALGNGQPQHF. CDR3 DNA sequence: TGTGCCAGCAGTTTAGCGTTAGGGAATGGCCAGCCCCAGCATTTT.

CDR3 loop: CASSFGDTDREAFF. The CDR3 nucleotides read TGTGCCAGCAGCTTCGGGGACACGGACCGTGAAGCTTTCTTT. The chain recombines TRBV7-2 with TRBJ1-1; TRBD1 might be the D (6 bases). The V end was cut by 3 bases, the J end by 7 bases, with 15 bases between. Germline CDR1 reads SGHTA; CDR2 reads FQGNSA. This CDR3 has 14 residues.

The rearrangement joins TRBV19 to TRBJ2-7; D possibly corresponds to TRBD2 (6 bases). The CDR3 sequence is 13 residues long. Looked up from germline, CDR1 is LNHDA and CDR2 is SQIVND (reference sequence). Trimming pared 1 base from V and 6 bases from J, leaving 10 bases between. CDR3 nucleotide sequence: TGTGCCAGTAGTATAGCCGGGGGATTCGAGCAGTACGTC. Its protein is CASSIAGGFEQYV.

This clonotype was recorded many times. V gene TRBV7-2 combines with J gene TRBJ2-2, with D perhaps TRBD2 (7 bases). The CDR3 covers 15 residues. With 5 bases removed from V and 6 bases from J, the gap between germline ends came to 16 bases. Germline V lookup: CDR1 SGHTA, CDR2 FQGNSA. The CDR3 region is CASSGRGGPAGELFF. The CDR3 nucleotides are TGTGCCAGCAGCGGTAGGGGGGGCCCGGCCGGGGAGCTGTTTTTT. Together with reference TRBV7-2 and TRBJ2-2, the CDR3 gives the full variable domain: GAGVSQSPSNKVTEKGKDVELRCDPISGHTALYWYRQSLGQGLEFLIYFQGNSAPDKSGLPSDRFSAERTGGSVSTLTIQRTQQEDSAVYLCASSGRGGPAGELFFGEGSRLTVL.

CDR3 DNA: TGTGCCAGCAGCCAGCGGGGGGAGGTCTCCTACAATGAGCAGTTCTTC. This encodes CASSQRGEVSYNEQFF. This chain connects TRBV11-3 to TRBJ2-1; the match to TRBD2 covers 9 bases. The CDR3 totals 16 residues. Trimming at V came to 5 bases and at J to 0 bases, leaving 5 bases not matched to a gene. Germline V CDR1 and CDR2: SGHNT, YENEEA. The full variable domain, with the rest looked up from reference TRBV11-3 and TRBJ2-1, is EAGVVQSPRYKIIEKKQPVAFWCNPISGHNTLYWYLQNLGQGPELLIRYENEEAVDDSQLPKDRFSAERLKGVDSTLKIQPAELGDSAVYLCASSQRGEVSYNEQFFGPGTRLTVL.

This clonotype showed up just a few times. The chain has TRBV5-1 and TRBJ1-3; 8 bases are a match to TRBD1. The V and J ends lost 4 bases and 7 bases, in that order; junction bases with no gene match: 7. This CDR3 comprises 14 residues. Germline CDR1 is SGHRS and CDR2 is YFSETQ. Here the CDR3 reads CASSDRQGTNTIYF. CDR3 in DNA: TGCGCCAGCAGCGATCGACAGGGGACGAACACCATATATTTT.

This chain joins TRBV7-9 and TRBJ1-1; 7 positions agree with TRBD1. V gave up 4 bases and J gave up 5 bases; unmatched junction bases: 7. The CDR3 is 14 residues long. Germline values: CDR1 SEHNR, CDR2 FQNEAQ (reference sequence). Here the CDR3 reads CASSSDRVRTEAFF. The CDR3 region has the DNA TGTGCCAGCAGCTCTGACAGGGTAAGGACTGAAGCTTTCTTT.

V is TRBV20-1 and J is TRBJ2-5; D not certain. This CDR3 is built from 14 residues. Germline values: CDR1 DFQATT, CDR2 SNEGSKA (reference sequence). V gave up 6 bases and J gave up 4 bases, with 18 bases separating them. Here the CDR3 DNA reads TGCAGTGCCCCGGACCAGGCTAACCCAGAGACCCAGTACTTC. As protein: CSAPDQANPETQYF.

The table lists this clonotype with many counts. The chain uses TRBV7-2 and TRBJ2-3, with 8 bases aligning to TRBD2. The CDR3 totals 15 residues. Germline CDR1 SGHTA, CDR2 FQGNSA. Trimming removed 5 bases from V and 1 base from J; junction bases left unmatched: 5. CDR3 amino acids: CASSPSTSGTDTQYF. Here the CDR3 DNA reads TGTGCCAGCAGCCCCTCGACTAGCGGCACAGATACGCAGTATTTT.

This clonotype appeared once. The V and J genes are TRBV5-4 and TRBJ1-2; no definite D call. Trimming shortened V by 5 bases and J by 3 bases, and 17 bases separated the two germline ends. Germline CDR1 is SGHNT and CDR2 is YYREEE (reference sequence). This CDR3 has 15 residues. The CDR3 region is CASRESLDADYGYTF. In DNA, the CDR3 is TGTGCCAGCAGAGAGTCTCTAGATGCGGACTATGGCTACACCTTC.

CDR3 amino acids: CASRGQTASGNTIYF. CDR3 bases: TGTGCCAGCAGGGGGCAGACAGCCTCTGGAAACACCATATATTTT. The chain joins TRBV2 to TRBJ1-3, with D perhaps matching TRBD1 (5 bases). Germline assignment: CDR1 SNHLY and CDR2 FYNNEI. V lost 6 bases and J lost 0, with 12 bases in between. This CDR3 is built from 15 residues.

The table lists this clonotype with a few counts. CDR3: CASSRDRTSGRSGEQYF. The CDR3 DNA is TGTGCCAGCAGCCGAGACCGGACTAGCGGGAGATCGGGGGAGCAGTACTTC. The V call is TRBV7-2, the J call TRBJ2-7, with 13 bases lining up with TRBD2. CDR1 and CDR2 (germline): SGHTA, FQGNSA. CDR3 size: 17 residues. J lost 7 bases, V lost 5 bases, and 14 bases had no gene match.

The chain is built from TRBV19 and TRBJ2-3; tentative D call: TRBD2 (5 bases). The ends were cut back, 5 bases at V and 5 bases at J, with 17 bases in the middle. This CDR3 region has 15 residues. CDR1 and CDR2 from the germline V gene are LNHDA and SQIVND (reference sequence). The CDR3 is CASSGLGRKQDTQYF. CDR3 coding DNA: TGTGCCAGTAGTGGACTGGGGAGAAAGCAAGATACGCAGTATTTT.

This clonotype occurred a few times. The chain joins TRBV6-5 to TRBJ2-2; TRBD1 or TRBD2 may be the D gene (5 bases each). The CDR3 spans 14 residues. Germline-derived CDR1 and CDR2 are MNHEY and SVGAGI. V lost 2 bases and J lost 5, with 9 bases in between. The CDR3: CASSYRGVTGELFF. CDR3 DNA: TGTGCCAGCAGTTACAGAGGGGTAACCGGGGAGCTGTTTTTT.